This is a list of T cell receptor beta chains from one sample in a study of cytomegalovirus exposure and HLA in healthy donors. Sequencing was performed with immunoSEQ multiplex PCR; in TCRdb, only in-frame clones are kept and a portion is missing. The sample contains roughly 200,000 clones, 75% to 90% of which appear only once. The sample consisted of PBMCs. The receptors were gathered from a woman younger than 35 in good health and CMV-seronegative. Each CDR3 is given with its conserved first and last residue.

J: TRBJ2-2
V: TRBV6-5
CDR3: CASRRSAGELFF

J: TRBJ1-2
V: TRBV29-1
CDR3: CSVERTDYGYTF

J: TRBJ2-5
V: TRBV9
CDR3: CASSGRSGARETQYF

J: TRBJ1-4
V: TRBV11-3
CDR3: CASSLDRKGMSNEKLFF

J: TRBJ2-2
V: TRBV11-2
CDR3: CASSLFAGGVAGELFF

J: TRBJ1-4
V: TRBV7-2
CDR3: CASSPYAGTNEKLFF

J: TRBJ2-5
V: TRBV27
CDR3: CASRKIGQGRGETQYF

J: TRBJ2-7
V: TRBV6-4
CDR3: CASSRQHTPGQIYEQYF

J: TRBJ1-5
V: TRBV5-4
CDR3: CASSQDSNQPQHF

J: TRBJ2-7
V: TRBV6-1
CDR3: CASSDSGTGGYEQYF

J: TRBJ2-7
V: TRBV2
CDR3: CATSGTGALKQYF

J: TRBJ1-2
V: TRBV7-2
CDR3: CASSHPLAGRGWRGYTF

J: TRBJ2-5
V: TRBV4-3
CDR3: CASSPLPFSGRKYQETQYF

J: TRBJ2-2
V: TRBV7-6
CDR3: CASSLGSVGNTGELFF

J: TRBJ2-5
V: TRBV5-4
CDR3: CASSSGLAGQETQYF

J: TRBJ2-3
V: TRBV7-2
CDR3: CASSLPIKGESTDTQYF

J: TRBJ2-4
V: TRBV5-1
CDR3: CASSLATQGNIQYF

J: TRBJ2-1
V: TRBV13
CDR3: CASSSRLAGPSYNEQFF

J: TRBJ1-1
V: TRBV5-1
CDR3: CASSLAGTATLEAFF

J: TRBJ1-2
V: TRBV4-1
CDR3: CASSQGNRDYGYTF

J: TRBJ2-6
V: TRBV19
CDR3: CASSQGNGANVLTF

J: TRBJ1-5
V: TRBV5-1
CDR3: CASSLEGTGNQPQHF

J: TRBJ2-3
V: TRBV5-1
CDR3: CASMGAIPDTQYF

J: TRBJ2-1
V: TRBV7-3
CDR3: CASSLTRTSLNEQFF

J: TRBJ2-2
V: TRBV28
CDR3: CASSLFVAGVTGELFF

J: TRBJ2-5
V: TRBV7-9
CDR3: CASSLEAGGHQETQYF

J: TRBJ1-1
V: TRBV2
CDR3: CASSGTGGWNTEAFF

J: TRBJ1-4
V: TRBV5-4
CDR3: CASSSSTGREKLFF

J: TRBJ1-3
V: TRBV11-2
CDR3: CASSVGSGGTIYF

J: TRBJ2-1
V: TRBV9
CDR3: CASSPRTSADNEQFF

J: TRBJ1-1
V: TRBV25-1
CDR3: CATVTSGGMNTEAFF

J: TRBJ2-5
V: TRBV7-8
CDR3: CASSAGQGGETQYF

J: TRBJ2-2
V: TRBV7-2
CDR3: CASSGGTAWRRNTGELFF

J: TRBJ1-5
V: TRBV15
CDR3: CATSRDWSVNNQPQHF

J: TRBJ2-5
V: TRBV4-1
CDR3: CASSQEWQGAREQYF

J: TRBJ1-3
V: TRBV15
CDR3: CATSSQQGASGNTIYF

J: TRBJ1-6
V: TRBV11-2
CDR3: CASSPWGEAPLHF

J: TRBJ1-1
V: TRBV10-3
CDR3: CAISEVQGETEAFF

J: TRBJ1-5
V: TRBV28
CDR3: CASYLYSGQPQHF

J: TRBJ2-1
V: TRBV18
CDR3: CASSPGLAGASYNEQFF

J: TRBJ1-1
V: TRBV6-5
CDR3: CASRRGKDEAFF

J: TRBJ1-1
V: TRBV7-3
CDR3: CASSLTGNTEAFF

J: TRBJ2-5
V: TRBV5-1
CDR3: CASSLIGTPTEEQYF

J: TRBJ1-1
V: TRBV10-3
CDR3: CAISEQKNTEAFF

J: TRBJ2-1
V: TRBV6-5
CDR3: CASSYIDEQFF

J: TRBJ1-6
V: TRBV7-2
CDR3: CASSLQQGNNSPLHF